This T cell receptor (beta chain) was captured by sequencing in a study of blood T cell repertoires in COVID-19. As for the study in general: Both acute and convalescent COVID-19 samples were obtained from the United States, Italy and Spain.

Seattle participants joined during active infection and were tracked over time. The length of the CDR3 is 13 residues. V lost 4 bases and J lost 0, with 6 bases in between. The germline V gene has CDR1 SEHNR and CDR2 FQNEAQ (reference sequence). This table comes from immunoSEQ multiplex PCR, and its TCRdb copy is limited to in-frame clones, with some not included. The sample records about 350,000 clones, around 86% being singletons. This TCR derives from a woman aged 45-65 years with COVID-19, enrolled during active disease. The chain recombines TRBV7-9 with TRBJ1-1; D is unclear. Sequencing was performed on peripheral blood. CDR3 DNA: TGTGCCAGCAGCTCCCAGATGAACACTGAAGCTTTCTTT. This gives the protein CASSSQMNTEAFF.